This note documents a single TCR beta chain sequence. What it binds is unknown. This specimen belongs to a study of cytomegalovirus exposure and HLA in healthy donors. The PCR used 60 Vbeta and 13 Jbeta primers. Data came from immunoSEQ multiplex PCR; TCRdb stores just in-frame clones and leaves some out. The table includes over 200,000 clones, 82% detected once. The CDR3 consists of 14 residues. With V trimmed by 4 bases and J by 4 bases, 3 bases remained unmatched. Looked up from germline, CDR1 is SGHDT and CDR2 is YYEEEE. Points from the study as a whole: When analyzed later, a missense DCLRE1C variant was found to be linked to TCR beta V- and J-gene trimming. Excluded were some V segments that proved indistinguishable, including TRBV6-2 and TRBV6-3. Using a false discovery rate of 0.05, a later analysis showed that approximately 18,000 TCR beta sequences were associated with HLA alleles.

Sequencing was carried out using PBMCs. The rearrangement uses TRBV5-6 and TRBJ2-7; TRBD2 matches 12 bases. This TCR derives from a woman aged 35 to 49 in good health and CMV-seropositive. In DNA, the CDR3 is TGTGCCAGCAGCCTAGCGGGAGGGCAATACGAGCAGTACTTC. This sequence encodes CASSLAGGQYEQYF.